This entry describes one T cell receptor (beta chain). What this receptor recognizes is not known. Base-call qualities are not available, and no considerably larger clone is one nucleotide away. The CDR3 spans 14 residues, from the cysteine through the phenylalanine. CDR3 DNA is the only sequence kept; it has 42 bases, read in frame from the first base. The germline V gene specifies SGHRS as CDR1 and YFSETQ as CDR2. After removal of 3 bases from V and 6 bases from J, the junction retains 7 bases not matched to a gene. A second Seattle source provided samples from volunteer blood donors who had recovered from COVID-19. The collaborating institutions used their own protocols to collect whole blood in K2EDTA tubes. Collaborator samples were shipped for TCRbeta analysis as frozen whole blood, isolated PBMCs, or DNA extracted from either sample type. The data originate from a study of blood T cell repertoires in COVID-19 (dated by TCRdb to 2019 to 2021). Regarding the research as a whole: Samples covering the acute and convalescent phases of COVID-19 were provided by collaborators in the United States, Italy and Spain. The material from the prospective study consisted of cDNA or gDNA derived from T cells, B-cell-depleted T cells, or PBMCs. Deeply sampled blood TCRbeta repertoires from subjects exposed to, actively infected with, or recovered from COVID-19 were included in the dataset. The repertoires were released in a freely available public database meant as a resource for research on the immune response to SARS-CoV-2. The samples were drawn from two sources: the first 160 participants of the ongoing ImmuneRACE study, and about 1,300 subjects contributed by 6 global collaborators. A de-identified subject ID, COVID-19 status, age in years and sex were almost always included in the sample metadata. Where available, HLA class I and class II types were obtained from metadata supplied by the sample provider rather than from assay-based typing. General study outcomes and caveats: How much clinical and demographic metadata was included differed by source and by participant, and the metadata was provided uncurated.

TCRbeta CDR3 regions were amplified from genomic DNA using the immunoSEQ Assay, a bias-controlled multiplex PCR. The authors processed their data as follows. The number of nucleated cells in each sample was estimated from the amplification of reference gene primers within the assay. To quantify the absolute abundance of each unique TCRbeta CDR3 rearrangement, sequence reads were collapsed and filtered. For each sample, productive Simpson clonality was calculated by taking the square root of Simpson's diversity index across productive rearrangements. TCRdb re-hosts the immuneACCESS table, in-frame sequences only. Its copies lack some clones; in the studies checked, an unresolved V gene accounts for under half of them, and the cause for the rest is not known. That table gives V, J and clone size, and the DNA gave D and trimming. This sample comprises around 250,000 clones, around four fifths of them detected only once. Of the sample, roughly 2% is held by the ten largest clones.

The sequence derives from a man aged 30 to 45 who had recovered from COVID-19. The chain couples TRBV5-1 to TRBJ2-3; TRBD2 lines up with 7 middle nucleotides. Input material: peripheral blood. At the DNA level, the sequence is TGCGCCAGCAGCTCGGCGGGGCGGGGGGATACGCAGTATTTT. This translates into CASSSAGRGDTQYF. Full variable domain (CDR3 extended with the reference TRBV5-1 and TRBJ2-3 proteins): KAGVTQTPRYLIKTRGQQVTLSCSPISGHRSVSWYQQTPGQGLQFLFEYFSETQRNKGNFPGRFSGRQFSNSRSEMNVSTLELGDSALYLCASSSAGRGDTQYFGPGTRLTVL.